This is a list of T cell receptor beta chains from one sample in a study of cytomegalovirus exposure and HLA in healthy donors. The protocol was immunoSEQ multiplex PCR, while the TCRdb copy is restricted to in-frame clones and leaves out a portion. The repertoire has about 100,000 clones, about four fifths of them found once; the top ten carry about 4%. Sequencing was done on a sample of PBMCs. The receptors were sampled from a female donor in good health and CMV-seropositive. CDR3s include the opening cysteine and the closing phenylalanine or tryptophan. The D gene is left open where the match is weak. Part of the rows lack a size; the others show once, few, many or a class for expanded clones.

V gene: TRBV23-1
clone size: .
D gene: TRBD1
J gene: TRBJ2-7
CDR3 protein: CASSHPDREYEQYF
CDR3 DNA: TGCGCCAGCAGTCATCCCGACAGGGAATACGAGCAGTACTTC

V gene: TRBV25-1
clone size: once
D gene: .
J gene: TRBJ1-5
CDR3 protein: CASSEPGVVQPQHF
CDR3 DNA: TGTGCCAGCAGTGAACCAGGGGTGGTTCAGCCCCAGCATTTT

V gene: TRBV18
clone size: few
D gene: .
J gene: TRBJ1-1
CDR3 protein: CASSQNTANTEAFF
CDR3 DNA: TGTGCCAGCTCCCAAAATACAGCGAACACTGAAGCTTTCTTT

V gene: TRBV7-2
clone size: .
D gene: .
J gene: TRBJ1-1
CDR3 protein: CASSLWQGEAEAFF
CDR3 DNA: TGTGCCAGCAGCTTGTGGCAGGGCGAAGCTGAAGCTTTCTTT

V gene: TRBV5-5
clone size: .
D gene: TRBD2
J gene: TRBJ2-5
CDR3 protein: CASTLLTSGVETQYF
CDR3 DNA: TGTGCCAGCACCCTACTCACTAGCGGGGTTGAGACCCAGTACTTC

V gene: TRBV5-4
clone size: .
D gene: .
J gene: TRBJ1-1
CDR3 protein: CASSLVGQLGTEAFF
CDR3 DNA: TGTGCCAGCAGCTTGGTAGGACAGCTGGGCACTGAAGCTTTCTTT

V gene: TRBV6-5
clone size: .
D gene: .
J gene: TRBJ2-7
CDR3 protein: CASSFTQGSYEQYF
CDR3 DNA: TGTGCCAGCAGTTTCACACAGGGTTCCTACGAGCAGTACTTC

V gene: TRBV6-6
clone size: .
D gene: TRBD2
J gene: TRBJ2-7
CDR3 protein: CASSYGTSGSSYEQYF
CDR3 DNA: TGTGCCAGCAGTTACGGGACTAGCGGGAGCTCCTACGAGCAGTACTTC

V gene: TRBV7-6
clone size: .
D gene: .
J gene: TRBJ2-2
CDR3 protein: CASSLVESAGELFF
CDR3 DNA: TGTGCCAGCAGCTTAGTTGAGTCCGCCGGGGAGCTGTTTTTT

V gene: TRBV9
clone size: once
D gene: .
J gene: TRBJ2-1
CDR3 protein: CASSVDPTPRTYNEQFF
CDR3 DNA: TGTGCCAGCAGCGTAGATCCGACTCCCAGAACCTACAATGAGCAGTTCTTC

V gene: TRBV7-9
clone size: .
D gene: .
J gene: TRBJ1-1
CDR3 protein: CASSLAWGGGEAFF
CDR3 DNA: TGTGCCAGCAGCTTAGCTTGGGGGGGCGGTGAAGCTTTCTTT

V gene: TRBV7-9
clone size: once
D gene: .
J gene: TRBJ2-1
CDR3 protein: CASSLGADYNEQFF
CDR3 DNA: TGTGCCAGCAGCTTAGGGGCAGACTACAATGAGCAGTTCTTC

V gene: TRBV29-1
clone size: .
D gene: .
J gene: TRBJ2-3
CDR3 protein: CSVAPNRFGGTDTQYF
CDR3 DNA: TGCAGCGTGGCCCCTAATAGGTTCGGGGGCACAGATACGCAGTATTTT

V gene: TRBV6-6
clone size: .
D gene: .
J gene: TRBJ2-3
CDR3 protein: CASSGKDSLTDTQYF
CDR3 DNA: TGTGCCAGCAGTGGCAAAGACAGCCTCACAGATACGCAGTATTTT

V gene: TRBV6-5
clone size: few
D gene: .
J gene: TRBJ1-2
CDR3 protein: CASTRGQSYTF
CDR3 DNA: TGTGCCAGCACCCGCGGGCAGAGCTACACCTTC

V gene: TRBV19
clone size: .
D gene: TRBD1
J gene: TRBJ2-7
CDR3 protein: CASRSAGGHYEQYF
CDR3 DNA: TGTGCCAGTAGATCGGCAGGGGGTCACTACGAGCAGTACTTC

V gene: TRBV7-6
clone size: .
D gene: .
J gene: TRBJ2-1
CDR3 protein: CASSPPEGRSYNEQFF
CDR3 DNA: TGTGCCAGCAGCCCACCCGAGGGTAGGTCCTACAATGAGCAGTTCTTC

V gene: TRBV9
clone size: once
D gene: TRBD1
J gene: TRBJ2-4
CDR3 protein: CASSAGDRKNIQYF
CDR3 DNA: TGTGCCAGCAGCGCCGGGGACAGAAAAAACATTCAGTACTTC

V gene: TRBV27
clone size: .
D gene: .
J gene: TRBJ2-1
CDR3 protein: CASSIDKDIYNEQFF
CDR3 DNA: TGTGCCAGCAGTATCGACAAAGACATCTACAATGAGCAGTTCTTC

V gene: TRBV27
clone size: .
D gene: TRBD1
J gene: TRBJ1-1
CDR3 protein: CASSPRVGQGAREAFF
CDR3 DNA: TGTGCCAGCAGCCCCCGAGTGGGACAGGGGGCCAGGGAAGCTTTCTTT

V gene: TRBV10-2
clone size: .
D gene: TRBD2
J gene: TRBJ2-2
CDR3 protein: CASSESGGRASGELFF
CDR3 DNA: TGCGCCAGCAGTGAGTCCGGCGGGAGGGCCTCCGGGGAGCTGTTTTTT

V gene: TRBV6-6
clone size: .
D gene: .
J gene: TRBJ1-3
CDR3 protein: CAGKQGYSGNTIYF
CDR3 DNA: TGTGCCGGGAAACAGGGATACTCTGGAAACACCATATATTTT

V gene: TRBV30
clone size: .
D gene: .
J gene: TRBJ1-1
CDR3 protein: CAWSPDKNTEAFF
CDR3 DNA: TGTGCCTGGAGTCCGGACAAGAACACTGAAGCTTTCTTT

V gene: TRBV18
clone size: .
D gene: TRBD1
J gene: TRBJ1-3
CDR3 protein: CASSPTGQAAGNTIYF
CDR3 DNA: TGTGCCAGCTCACCCACCGGACAGGCTGCTGGAAACACCATATATTTT

V gene: TRBV10-2
clone size: few
D gene: .
J gene: TRBJ1-5
CDR3 protein: CASSESGGRQPQHF
CDR3 DNA: TGCGCCAGCAGTGAGTCGGGGGGGCGTCAGCCCCAGCATTTT

V gene: TRBV5-1
clone size: once
D gene: TRBD2
J gene: TRBJ2-3
CDR3 protein: CASSWGTSGATDTQYF
CDR3 DNA: TGCGCCAGCAGCTGGGGGACTAGCGGGGCCACAGATACGCAGTATTTT

V gene: TRBV19
clone size: .
D gene: TRBD1
J gene: TRBJ1-2
CDR3 protein: CASRSAGTGGIGYTF
CDR3 DNA: TGTGCCAGTAGATCAGCCGGGACAGGGGGCATAGGCTACACCTTC

V gene: TRBV9
clone size: once
D gene: .
J gene: TRBJ1-3
CDR3 protein: CASSPRVVSGNTIYF
CDR3 DNA: TGTGCCAGCAGCCCCCGGGTCGTCTCTGGAAACACCATATATTTT

V gene: TRBV4-2
clone size: .
D gene: .
J gene: TRBJ1-5
CDR3 protein: CASSQLDGDSNQPQHF
CDR3 DNA: TGTGCCAGCAGCCAGCTAGACGGGGATAGCAATCAGCCCCAGCATTTT

V gene: TRBV27
clone size: .
D gene: .
J gene: TRBJ2-6
CDR3 protein: CASSFARGPASGANVLTF
CDR3 DNA: TGTGCCAGCAGTTTTGCCCGGGGTCCCGCGTCTGGGGCCAACGTCCTGACTTTC

V gene: TRBV11-2
clone size: .
D gene: .
J gene: TRBJ2-5
CDR3 protein: CASRPAGSGETQYF
CDR3 DNA: TGTGCCAGCAGACCCGCAGGTTCGGGGGAGACCCAGTACTTC